The 10 T cell receptor beta chains below come from one sample, sequenced in a study of T cell responses to AZD1222 COVID-19 vaccine. Repertoires were generated with immunoSEQ multiplex PCR, while TCRdb's copy carries only in-frame clones and drops some. The repertoire holds roughly 150,000 clones, with approximately 90% as singletons. The sequencing used peripheral blood, collected 28 days after the second AZD1222 dose. The source of these receptors is an adult who received the AZD1222 COVID-19 vaccine.

This clone was seen a single time. The rearrangement links TRBV18 to TRBJ2-2, with D possibly matching TRBD2 (5 bases). Between the trimmed V and J ends, which lost 3 bases and 6 bases, there was a span of 11 bases. The CDR3 is made up of 14 amino acids. CDR1 KGHSH and CDR2 LQKENI come from the germline V gene. CDR3 protein: CASSPFSGAGELFF. As DNA, the CDR3 is TGTGCCAGCTCACCGTTCTCCGGGGCCGGGGAGCTGTTTTTT.

The chain carries TRBV4-1 and TRBJ2-1; 13 nucleotides match TRBD2. Looked up from germline, CDR1 is MGHRA and CDR2 is YSYEKL. CDR3 length: 15 residues. V shed 4 bases, J shed 9 bases, and the junction held 6 bases outside the gene matches. The chain's CDR3 is CASSRGLAGVREQFF. As DNA, the CDR3 is TGCGCCAGCAGCCGCGGACTAGCGGGGGTTCGTGAGCAGTTCTTC.

The V and J genes are TRBV18 and TRBJ1-5; D is unresolved. Trimming removed 6 bases from V and 7 bases from J, with 10 bases in between. Germline-derived CDR1 and CDR2 are KGHSH and LQKENI. CDR3 length: 12 residues. CDR3: CASSPQGQPQHF. The CDR3 DNA reads as TGTGCCAGCTCTCCTCAAGGGCAGCCCCAGCATTTT. The complete variable domain, with remaining parts taken from reference TRBV18 and TRBJ1-5, reads NAGVMQNPRHLVRRRGQEARLRCSPMKGHSHVYWYRQLPEEGLKFMVYLQKENIIDESGMPKERFSAEFPKEGPSILRIQQVVRGDSAAYFCASSPQGQPQHFGDGTRLSIL.

This chain links TRBV19 with TRBJ2-1, with 7 bases matching TRBD1. V dropped 3 bases and J dropped 0; count of bases not matched to a gene: 2. The CDR3 is made up of 15 amino acids. Germline CDR1 is LNHDA and CDR2 is SQIVND (reference sequence). The CDR3: CASSIRQGSYNEQFF. CDR3 bases: TGTGCCAGTAGTATTAGACAGGGCTCCTACAATGAGCAGTTCTTC.

The J gene is TRBJ2-3, the V gene TRBV24-1, with 10 bases lining up with TRBD2. CDR1 KGHDR and CDR2 SFDVKD come from the germline V gene. V was pared by 5 bases and J by 11 bases, with 6 bases of the junction left unmatched. CDR3 length: 13 amino acids. DNA for the CDR3: TGTGCCACCAGTGCCTCCGTAGCGGGGGGGCAGTATTTT. This sequence encodes CATSASVAGGQYF.

The genes are TRBV30 and TRBJ1-1; no firm D call. The length of the CDR3 is 12 residues. Germline V gene sequence: CDR1 GTSNPN, CDR2 SVGIG (reference sequence). V was pared by 0 bases and J by 11 bases, with 13 bases between. The CDR3 protein is CAWSVDALGAFF. In nucleotides, the CDR3 is TGTGCCTGGAGTGTAGACGCACTAGGGGCTTTCTTT. The full variable domain, rest sourced from reference TRBV30 and TRBJ1-1, is SQTIHQWPATLVQPVGSPLSLECTVEGTSNPNLYWYRQAAGRGLQLLFYSVGIGQISSEVPQNLSASRPQDRQFILSSKKLLLSDSGFYLCAWSVDALGAFFGQGTRLTVV.

The J gene is TRBJ2-5, the V gene TRBV20-1; TRBD2 matches 8 bases. J was trimmed by 5 bases and V by 3 bases; bases with no gene match: 5. CDR3 size: 13 residues. Germline V CDR1 and CDR2: DFQATT, SNEGSKA (reference sequence). CDR3 DNA sequence: TGCAGTGCTAGTTCGGGGGGGCGGGAGACCCAGTACTTC. Residues: CSASSGGRETQYF.

The chain has TRBV6-4 and TRBJ1-1; D is uncertain. The CDR3 is 11 amino acids. V was pared by 1 base and J by 3 bases, with 0 bases between. From germline, CDR1 is MRHNA and CDR2 SNTAGT. The CDR3 loop reads CASSDYTEAFF. DNA of the CDR3: TGTGCCAGCAGTGACTACACTGAAGCTTTCTTT.

V is TRBV9 and J is TRBJ2-3; 9 bases match TRBD2. The CDR3 has 19 residues. The germline V gene has CDR1 SGDLS and CDR2 YYNGEE. V gave up 1 base and J gave up 5 bases; unmatched junction bases: 17. The CDR3 coding sequence is TGTGCCAGCAGCGTACCACGGTCTGGGGCTAGCGGGAACGGAGATACGCAGTATTTT. Amino acid sequence: CASSVPRSGASGNGDTQYF.

The gene calls are TRBV2 and TRBJ1-2, with D possibly TRBD1 on 6 matching bases. CDR1 is SNHLY, CDR2 FYNNEI, per germline. Trimming cost V 4 bases and J 8 bases, with 11 bases left between them. The CDR3 runs to 12 residues. The DNA for the CDR3 is TGTGCCAGCAGTGTCCAGGGGACGGGCTACACCTTC. This gives the protein CASSVQGTGYTF.